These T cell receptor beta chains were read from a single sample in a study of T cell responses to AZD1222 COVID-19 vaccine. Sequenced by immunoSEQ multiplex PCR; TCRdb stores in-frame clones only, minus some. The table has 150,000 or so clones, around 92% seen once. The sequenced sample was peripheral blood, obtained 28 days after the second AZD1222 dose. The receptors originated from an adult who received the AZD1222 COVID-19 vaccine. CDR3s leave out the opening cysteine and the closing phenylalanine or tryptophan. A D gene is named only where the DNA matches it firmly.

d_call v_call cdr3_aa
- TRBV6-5 ASSYSGTNTEAF
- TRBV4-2 ASSQGGTFGANTGELF
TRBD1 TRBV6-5 ASSLRQGYYGYT
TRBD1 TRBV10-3 AISDSGGNYGYT
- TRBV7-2 ASSLALTQGNTIY
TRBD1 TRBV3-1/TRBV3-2 ASSQWVLRDRDSYGYT
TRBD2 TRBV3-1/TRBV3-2 ASSQGTSGADTQY
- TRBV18 ASSPPGRNTEAF
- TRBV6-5 ASSSDSNYGYT
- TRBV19 ASSPLNLMGAMNTEAF
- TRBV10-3 AIRDTTSGVTEAF
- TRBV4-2 ASSQDWGGRETQY
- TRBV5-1 ASSLEGSLNQPQH
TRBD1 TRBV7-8 ASSRASGALFGTGGAENTEAF
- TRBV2 ASSETGSAEAF
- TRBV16 ASGGNQPQH
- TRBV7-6 ASSLEVGRNQPQH
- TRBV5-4 ASTRSGVGADTQY
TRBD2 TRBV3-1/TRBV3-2 ASSQGIAGGPLPDTQY
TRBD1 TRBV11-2 ASSWTGNGELF
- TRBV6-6 ASSQAGRVGEKLF
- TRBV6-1 ASREGGSEAF
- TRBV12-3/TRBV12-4 ASSSLGMVF
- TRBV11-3 ASLGQATYYGYT
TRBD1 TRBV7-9 ASSAGQGFGSGNTIY
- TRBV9 ASSAQVSGNTIY
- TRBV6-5 ASTVKGSYNSPLH
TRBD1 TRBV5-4 ASSLFRGPGGRANYGYT
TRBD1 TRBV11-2 ASSYMYRGVGYEQF
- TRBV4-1 ATGASYGYT
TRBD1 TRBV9 ASSLGQGAYNEQF
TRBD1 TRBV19 ASSIPRDRAYQPQH
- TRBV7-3 ASSLRNGIGEQF
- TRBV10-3 ATATTDTQY
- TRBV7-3 ASSSSKDIWGTDTQY
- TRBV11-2 ASSGGVTEKLF
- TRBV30 AWSVGLSNQPQH
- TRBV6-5 ASGLFNTHLH
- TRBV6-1 ASSVGGGLSGNTIY
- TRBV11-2 ASSTGTILGETQY
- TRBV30 AWRGWGGFNSPLH
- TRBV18 ASSPGGENTEAF
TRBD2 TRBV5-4 ASSPGTSGYNEQF
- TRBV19 ASHQPQH
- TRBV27 ASSLKGFGNQPQH
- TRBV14 ASSPTGETQY